A selection of T cell receptor beta chains follows, all from one sample in a study of blood T cells in healthy people across ages. In TCRdb, the 5' RACE reads were re-called with MiXCR into one record per CDR3 protein. The sample records roughly 1,100,000 distinct CDR3 sequences, roughly a quarter being singletons. These data also formed part of another study, on T cells of mothers and their children.

Sample: blood. Every receptor here comes from a girl aged 2 to 10 in good health. Both conserved end residues are part of each CDR3. Each record gives: V gene, J gene, D gene, CDR3 protein. A D gene is named only where the DNA matches it firmly.

TRBV28	TRBJ2-2	-	CASSPLWAGFTGELFF
TRBV6-6	TRBJ2-3	TRBD1	CASAYRTGRGTDTQYF
TRBV7-2	TRBJ2-5	-	CASSRTRGMSGETQYF
TRBV4-1	TRBJ1-2	-	CASSQDYPGNYGYTF
TRBV5-1	TRBJ2-1	TRBD2	CASSLELAGTNEQFF
TRBV11-2	-	TRBD2	CASSLGLGSNEQFF
TRBV9	TRBJ1-2	TRBD1	CASSGTLGQGTDYGYTF
TRBV28	TRBJ1-5	-	CASSRLDGNQPQHF
TRBV7-8	-	-	CASSNSLRLEQYF
TRBV27	TRBJ1-4	-	CASSSGRFASTTEKLFF
TRBV12-3/TRBV12-4	TRBJ1-3	-	CASTPGASGSTIYF
TRBV7-9	TRBJ1-1	-	CASSPLWSSNTEAFF
TRBV5-1	TRBJ1-4	-	CASSYALRDEKLFF
TRBV2	TRBJ2-3	TRBD2	CASGTTRDTQYF
TRBV7-8	TRBJ2-4	-	CASSLARGGSTKNIQYF
TRBV6-5	TRBJ2-2	-	CASSSFPGTGELFF
TRBV28	TRBJ1-2	-	CASSLLSWGYTF
TRBV6-1	TRBJ2-4	-	CASSEVTSNWNIQYF
TRBV7-2	TRBJ1-3	-	CASSLAGNTIYF
TRBV24-1	TRBJ1-1	-	CATAGPNTEAFF
TRBV20-1	TRBJ2-1	-	CSATPEGNEQFF